Listed below are T cell receptor beta chains from one sample, sequenced in a study of CD8+ T cells in alopecia areata. The table came from immunoSEQ multiplex PCR; TCRdb's copy has only in-frame clones and leaves some out. Among around 200,000 clones listed, approximately 56% were seen once. Source: CD4+ T cells sorted from blood, taken at week 4, from a patient treated with tofacitinib. The receptors stem from a human donor with alopecia areata. The CDR3 runs from the conserved cysteine through the conserved F or W. Each record gives: J gene, D gene, V gene, clone size, CDR3 protein, CDR3 DNA. A D gene is named only where the DNA matches it firmly. The listing skips clone size in some rows; elsewhere it reads once, few, many or a size class.

J gene: TRBJ2-6; D gene: -; V gene: TRBV10-2; clone size: -; CDR3 protein: CASSESGRTSGANVLTF; CDR3 DNA: TGCGCCAGCAGTGAGTCTGGACGGACCTCTGGGGCCAACGTCCTGACTTTC
J gene: TRBJ2-3; D gene: -; V gene: TRBV29-1; clone size: -; CDR3 protein: CSSPIVWTAHRTDTQYF; CDR3 DNA: TGCAGCTCTCCCATAGTATGGACGGCCCACCGCACAGATACGCAGTATTTT
J gene: TRBJ2-7; D gene: -; V gene: TRBV6-5; clone size: -; CDR3 protein: CASSYSPGTHTYEQYF; CDR3 DNA: TGTGCCAGCAGTTACTCCCCCGGGACACATACCTACGAGCAGTACTTC
J gene: TRBJ2-5; D gene: -; V gene: TRBV29-1; clone size: -; CDR3 protein: CSVTGTQTSETQYF; CDR3 DNA: TGCAGCGTGACCGGGACGCAGACCTCAGAGACCCAGTACTTC
J gene: TRBJ2-1; D gene: -; V gene: TRBV11-3; clone size: once; CDR3 protein: CASSLGGSYNEQFF; CDR3 DNA: TGTGCCAGCAGCCTAGGGGGCTCCTACAATGAGCAGTTCTTC
J gene: TRBJ2-6; D gene: TRBD1; V gene: TRBV10-3; clone size: -; CDR3 protein: CAISFLPGTGRSSGANVLTF; CDR3 DNA: TGTGCCATCAGTTTTTTACCAGGGACAGGGCGGAGCTCTGGGGCCAACGTCCTGACTTTC
J gene: TRBJ2-7; D gene: -; V gene: TRBV11-2; clone size: -; CDR3 protein: CASSLAWAEPGEQYF; CDR3 DNA: TGTGCCAGCAGCTTAGCTTGGGCCGAACCCGGCGAGCAGTACTTC
J gene: TRBJ1-1; D gene: -; V gene: TRBV19; clone size: few; CDR3 protein: CASQGLRGRAEAFF; CDR3 DNA: TGTGCCAGTCAGGGCCTAAGGGGCAGGGCTGAAGCTTTCTTT
J gene: TRBJ2-5; D gene: -; V gene: TRBV29-1; clone size: -; CDR3 protein: CSVSGSSGETQYF; CDR3 DNA: TGCAGCGTTTCGGGTTCCTCAGGAGAGACCCAGTACTTC
J gene: TRBJ2-3; D gene: TRBD2; V gene: TRBV5-1; clone size: -; CDR3 protein: CASRTSGSTDTQYF; CDR3 DNA: TGCGCCAGCAGGACTAGCGGGAGCACAGATACGCAGTATTTT
J gene: TRBJ1-5; D gene: -; V gene: TRBV19; clone size: -; CDR3 protein: CASSLGNQPQHF; CDR3 DNA: TGTGCCAGTTCTCTAGGGAATCAGCCCCAGCATTTT
J gene: TRBJ1-1; D gene: -; V gene: TRBV10-3; clone size: -; CDR3 protein: CAISDRQQNTEAFF; CDR3 DNA: TGTGCCATCAGTGATCGACAACAGAACACTGAAGCTTTCTTT
J gene: TRBJ2-5; D gene: -; V gene: TRBV7-2; clone size: once; CDR3 protein: CASSPSGGAWETQYF; CDR3 DNA: TGTGCCAGCAGCCCCTCCGGGGGAGCTTGGGAGACCCAGTACTTC
J gene: TRBJ2-3; D gene: TRBD2; V gene: TRBV7-3; clone size: -; CDR3 protein: CASSLTAGGITDTQYF; CDR3 DNA: TGTGCCAGCAGCTTAACCGCGGGAGGGATCACAGATACGCAGTATTTT
J gene: TRBJ2-7; D gene: TRBD1; V gene: TRBV6-1; clone size: few; CDR3 protein: CASSEYGTASYEQYF; CDR3 DNA: TGTGCCAGCAGTGAATACGGGACAGCTTCCTACGAGCAGTACTTC
J gene: TRBJ1-5; D gene: -; V gene: TRBV23-1; clone size: -; CDR3 protein: CASSPSPRCGSNQPQHF; CDR3 DNA: TGCGCCAGCAGTCCCTCACCCAGGTGCGGTAGCAATCAGCCCCAGCATTTT
J gene: TRBJ1-5; D gene: -; V gene: TRBV6-6; clone size: few; CDR3 protein: CASSRTGVSNQPQHF; CDR3 DNA: TGTGCCAGCAGCAGAACAGGAGTCAGCAATCAGCCCCAGCATTTT
J gene: TRBJ2-2; D gene: TRBD2; V gene: TRBV7-3; clone size: once; CDR3 protein: CASSPTSVTGELFF; CDR3 DNA: TGTGCCAGCAGCCCTACTAGCGTCACCGGGGAGCTGTTTTTT
J gene: TRBJ2-7; D gene: TRBD1; V gene: TRBV2; clone size: few; CDR3 protein: CASRQDRFGEQYF; CDR3 DNA: TGTGCCAGCAGACAGGACAGGTTTGGCGAGCAGTACTTC
J gene: TRBJ2-3; D gene: -; V gene: TRBV25-1; clone size: once; CDR3 protein: CASSQPVGTIGADTQYF; CDR3 DNA: TGTGCCAGCAGTCAACCCGTGGGGACGATCGGCGCAGATACGCAGTATTTT
J gene: TRBJ1-5; D gene: TRBD1; V gene: TRBV5-1; clone size: -; CDR3 protein: CASSLDGQGAQPQHF; CDR3 DNA: TGCGCCAGCAGCTTGGATGGACAGGGGGCTCAGCCCCAGCATTTT
J gene: TRBJ1-5; D gene: -; V gene: TRBV7-9; clone size: -; CDR3 protein: CASPERTRGNQPQHF; CDR3 DNA: TGTGCCAGCCCCGAACGGACCCGGGGTAATCAGCCCCAGCATTTT
J gene: TRBJ2-5; D gene: -; V gene: TRBV7-2; clone size: -; CDR3 protein: CASRGPIQETQYF; CDR3 DNA: TGTGCCAGCCGAGGACCGATCCAAGAGACCCAGTACTTC
J gene: TRBJ2-2; D gene: -; V gene: TRBV4-1; clone size: -; CDR3 protein: CASSQSRPGELFF; CDR3 DNA: TGCGCCAGCAGCCAGTCCCGTCCCGGGGAGCTGTTTTTT
J gene: TRBJ2-3; D gene: TRBD2; V gene: TRBV27; clone size: -; CDR3 protein: CASTLRPTSGTVGRTDTQYF; CDR3 DNA: TGTGCCAGCACCCTCCGCCCCACTAGCGGGACAGTAGGTCGCACAGATACGCAGTATTTT
J gene: TRBJ1-1; D gene: -; V gene: TRBV7-9; clone size: -; CDR3 protein: CASGQMNTEAFF; CDR3 DNA: TGTGCCAGCGGCCAGATGAACACTGAAGCTTTCTTT
J gene: TRBJ2-7; D gene: -; V gene: TRBV7-2; clone size: -; CDR3 protein: CASSLRETYEQYF; CDR3 DNA: TGTGCCAGCAGCTTAAGGGAGACCTACGAGCAGTACTTC
J gene: TRBJ2-3; D gene: -; V gene: TRBV6-6; clone size: -; CDR3 protein: CASSSDSDTQYF; CDR3 DNA: TGTGCCAGCAGTTCGGACAGCGATACGCAGTATTTT
J gene: TRBJ2-2; D gene: TRBD1; V gene: TRBV29-1; clone size: -; CDR3 protein: CSVEPGQGYTGELFF; CDR3 DNA: TGCAGCGTTGAACCGGGACAGGGATACACCGGGGAGCTGTTTTTT
J gene: TRBJ1-1; D gene: -; V gene: TRBV7-9; clone size: -; CDR3 protein: CASSRGQGTDTEAFF; CDR3 DNA: TGTGCCAGCAGCCGTGGGCAGGGGACGGACACTGAAGCTTTCTTT